This entry describes one T cell receptor (beta chain). The target of this receptor is not known. Base qualities are not recorded, but no much larger clone differs from it by a single base. The immunoSEQ Assay, a bias-controlled multiplex PCR, was used to amplify TCRbeta CDR3 regions from genomic DNA. In the original analysis: Nucleated cell counts per sample were estimated from amplification of reference gene primers within the assay. Sequence reads were collapsed and filtered to measure the absolute abundance of every unique TCRbeta CDR3 rearrangement. For each sample, productive Simpson clonality was calculated as the square root of Simpson's diversity index across productive rearrangements. Sourced from immuneACCESS, this table was stored by TCRdb with only in-frame sequences that have V and J called. A share of the clones is absent; for the studies checked, an unresolved V gene accounts for under half, and the remainder has no known explanation. V and J calls and clone size are given by that table; D and trimming were obtained from the DNA. The sample table records roughly 130,000 clones; around 86% of these occur just once. The ten largest clonotypes hold 8.5% to 10% of the sample.

From its cysteine to its phenylalanine, the CDR3 spans 14 amino acids. Solely the CDR3 DNA is kept, with 42 bases framed from the first base. The V and J ends are trimmed by 3 bases and 5 bases, leaving 12 bases between them. CDR1 and CDR2 were assigned from the germline V gene (reference sequence) as LNHDA and SQIVND. Whole blood was collected in K2EDTA tubes by collaborating institutions according to the institutions' own protocols. For TCRbeta analysis, collaborators shipped samples as frozen whole blood, isolated PBMCs, or DNA extracted from either of those sample types. This specimen belongs to a study of blood T cell repertoires in COVID-19 (TCRdb year 2020). Notes on the research overall: The collaborator samples originated in the United States, Italy and Spain and spanned the acute and convalescent phases of COVID-19. The prospective study material was composed of cDNA or gDNA derived from T cells, B-cell-depleted T cells, or PBMCs. Deeply sampled blood TCRbeta repertoires from subjects exposed to, actively infected with, or recovered from COVID-19 were included in the dataset. The repertoires were released in a freely available public database meant as a resource for research on the immune response to SARS-CoV-2. Samples were obtained from the ongoing ImmuneRACE study (first 160 participants) and from approximately 1,200 subjects provided by 6 global collaborators. The sample metadata nearly always contained a de-identified subject ID, COVID-19 status, age in years and sex. Where HLA class I and class II types were available, the types were taken from metadata supplied by the sample provider, not from assay-based typing.

What the research found in general, with its limitations: The quantity of clinical and demographic metadata differed by source and by participant and was supplied without curation.

The material sequenced was peripheral blood. This sequence uses TRBV19 and TRBJ2-3; TRBD1 could be the D gene, as 5 bases match. The receptor's source is a man aged 35-49 years with active or convalescent COVID-19. For the CDR3, the sequence is CASSISRAVDTQYF. Here is the DNA: TGTGCCAGTAGTATTTCCAGGGCAGTAGATACGCAGTATTTT.